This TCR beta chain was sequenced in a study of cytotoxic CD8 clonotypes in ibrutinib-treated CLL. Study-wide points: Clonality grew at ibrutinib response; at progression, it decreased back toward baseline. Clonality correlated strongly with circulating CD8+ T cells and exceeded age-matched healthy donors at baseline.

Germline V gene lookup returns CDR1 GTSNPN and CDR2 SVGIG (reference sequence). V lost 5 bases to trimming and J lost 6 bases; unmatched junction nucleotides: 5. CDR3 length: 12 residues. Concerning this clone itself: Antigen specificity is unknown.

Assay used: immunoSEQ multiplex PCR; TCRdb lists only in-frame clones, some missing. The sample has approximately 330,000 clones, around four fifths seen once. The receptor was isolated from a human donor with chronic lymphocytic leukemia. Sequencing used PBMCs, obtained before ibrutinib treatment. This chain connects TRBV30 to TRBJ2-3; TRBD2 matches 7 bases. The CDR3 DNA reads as TGTGCCTGGTCCTTGGGGGGGGATACGCAGTATTTT. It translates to CAWSLGGDTQYF.